This TCR beta chain was captured by sequencing in a study of T cells in Graves' hyperthyroidism and ophthalmopathy. Study conclusions and caveats: Blood also held most thyroid clonotypes expanded beyond 0.001. Progression to ophthalmopathy was predicted a median of approximately 6.4 months early.

The CDR3 regions of TCR beta were amplified from RNA transcripts. The study used the HTBI primer set for a first-round RT-PCR of the TCR CDR3. In TCRdb, the multiplex PCR reads were re-called with MiXCR into one record per CDR3 protein. The data contain about 530,000 distinct CDR3 sequences, about a sixth of them seen just once; the ten biggest clones take up around 17%. This clonotype was detected only a few times. Its antigen is still unknown. Trimming cost V 6 bases and J 5 bases, with 20 bases left between them. CDR3 length: 17 amino acids. Germline values: CDR1 SGHAT, CDR2 FQNNGV. This TCR came from a woman aged 18-29 years with Graves' ophthalmopathy. V is TRBV11-2 and J is TRBJ1-6; the D gene is possibly TRBD1 (5 bases). The material sequenced was blood. CDR3 sequence reads: CASSYYGSIGDNSPLHF. In nucleotides, the CDR3 is TGTGCCAGCAGTTACTATGGATCGATAGGGGATAATTCACCCCTCCACTTT.